This TCR beta chain was obtained from a study of T cells in Graves' hyperthyroidism and ophthalmopathy. Study at large: Peripheral blood was taken when the disease was first diagnosed, before any treatment began. General observations from the study: Most thyroid clonotypes expanded above 0.001 appeared in blood too.

RNA transcripts provided the source from which TCR beta CDR3 regions were amplified. The study used the HTBI primer set for a first-round RT-PCR of the TCR CDR3. TCRdb processed the multiplex PCR reads anew with MiXCR; each CDR3 protein has one entry. The table includes about 560,000 distinct CDR3 sequences, approximately 15% detected once. The germline V gene has CDR1 GTSNPN and CDR2 SVGIG (reference sequence). The CDR3 extends over 12 amino acids. Remarks on this clonotype: Antigen unknown. A much larger clone is a single base away; this may be a read error.

V is TRBV30 and J is TRBJ2-3; D gene ambiguous. The sequence was obtained from a woman aged 30 to 39 with Graves' hyperthyroidism. The source material was blood. In DNA, the CDR3 is TGTGTCTGGAGCCCTAACACAGATACGCAGTATTTT. Its protein product is CVWSPNTDTQYF.